These 12 T cell receptor beta chains share one sample of origin, sequenced in a study of long-term antiretroviral therapy in people with HIV. immunoSEQ v3.0 was run at survey level. Measured with immunoSEQ multiplex PCR; TCRdb has only the in-frame clones, and not every one. Here the sample spans 20,000 to 30,000 clones, 65% to 85% being singletons. Sequences were derived from unsorted PBMCs, sampled roughly 4.5 years after starting antiretroviral therapy. The receptors derive from a man aged 25 to 40 with HIV.

A word on this clone: Other DNA sequences in the sample encode the same CDR3. This chain connects TRBV19 to TRBJ1-2, with a tentative D call TRBD1 (6 bases). The germline V gene has CDR1 LNHDA and CDR2 SQIVND (reference sequence). The CDR3 covers 14 residues. The V and J ends lost 0 bases and 4 bases respectively, with 9 bases between them. The CDR3 region is CASSIEAGVYGYTF. The CDR3 region has the DNA TGTGCCAGTAGTATAGAGGCAGGGGTCTATGGCTACACCTTC.

There are a few counts of this clone. The rearrangement joins TRBV9 to TRBJ1-6; TRBD1 is a possible D gene (5 bases). Germline loops: CDR1 SGDLS, CDR2 YYNGEE. Between the trimmed V and J ends, which lost 0 bases and 9 bases, there was a span of 16 bases. This CDR3 has 16 amino acids. The CDR3 DNA is TGTGCCAGCAGCGTAGATGGAGGGTGGGGGGTTTCACCCCTCCACTTT. Translation gives CASSVDGGWGVSPLHF. The variable domain in full, completed from reference TRBV9 and TRBJ1-6, reads DSGVTQTPKHLITATGQRVTLRCSPRSGDLSVYWYQQSLDQGLQFLIQYYNGEERAKGNILERFSAQQFPDLHSELNLSSLELGDSALYFCASSVDGGWGVSPLHFGNGTRLTVT.

CDR3 residues: CASSLGSTDTQYF. In DNA, the CDR3 is TGTGCCAGCAGTTTAGGAAGCACAGATACGCAGTATTTT. The gene calls are TRBV27 and TRBJ2-3; D unclear. The V and J ends lost 2 bases and 0 bases respectively, with 3 bases between them. Per germline, CDR1 MNHEY and CDR2 SMNVEV (reference sequence). The CDR3 sequence is 13 residues long.

CDR3 protein: CASSYSRGMNTGELFF. CDR3 coding DNA: TGTGCCAGCAGTTACTCCCGTGGGATGAACACCGGGGAGCTGTTTTTT. The chain employs TRBV6-6 and TRBJ2-2; D gene ambiguous. The CDR3 spans 16 residues. Trimming took 0 bases from V and 1 from J, leaving 9 bases between them. In germline, CDR1 is MNHNY, CDR2 SVGAGI (reference sequence).

This clone showed up just once. The chain is built from TRBV11-2 and TRBJ2-7; D is unclear. Germline CDR1 and CDR2: SGHAT and FQNNGV. The CDR3 runs to 11 residues. The ends were cut back, 4 bases at V and 3 bases at J, with 4 bases in the middle. CDR3 coding DNA: TGTGCCAGCAGCTATAACTACGAGCAGTACTTC. Encoded protein: CASSYNYEQYF.

J is TRBJ1-2 and V is TRBV6-5; the D gene is possibly TRBD1 (6 bases). V lost 6 bases, J lost 9 bases, and 17 bases lay in between. Germline V gives CDR1 MNHEY, CDR2 SVGAGI. The CDR3 covers 13 residues. This CDR3 is CASSDRSLGSYTF. For the CDR3, the DNA is TGTGCCAGCAGCGACAGGAGTCTAGGGAGCTACACCTTC.

CDR3 sequence (DNA): TGTGCCACCAGCCCGACAGGGAGGGACAATGAGCAGTTCTTC. Encoded protein: CATSPTGRDNEQFF. The chain couples TRBV15 to TRBJ2-1, with D perhaps TRBD1 or TRBD2 (7 bases each). V was pared by 5 bases and J by 5 bases, with 13 bases between. The CDR3 covers 14 residues. Germline CDR1 and CDR2: LNHNV and YYDKDF (reference sequence).

J is TRBJ1-2 and V is TRBV5-5, with no clear D. The CDR3 extends over 13 amino acids. CDR1 and CDR2 from the germline V gene are SGHKS and YYEKEE (reference sequence). Deletions cut 0 bases from V and 6 bases from J, with 9 bases between. The CDR3 loop reads CASSLAQNHGYTF. DNA for the CDR3: TGTGCCAGCAGCTTGGCCCAAAACCATGGCTACACCTTC. Drawing the rest from reference TRBV5-5 and TRBJ1-2, the complete variable domain is DAGVTQSPTHLIKTRGQQVTLRCSPISGHKSVSWYQQVLGQGPQFIFQYYEKEERGRGNFPDRFSARQFPNYSSELNVNALLLGDSALYLCASSLAQNHGYTFGSGTRLTVV.

The chain links TRBV4-3 to TRBJ2-1, with a tentative D call TRBD2 (5 bases). V lost 1 base and J 0 bases, leaving 10 bases between the germline ends. This CDR3 spans 16 amino acids. The germline V gene has CDR1 LGHNA and CDR2 YSLEER. DNA for the CDR3: TGCGCCAGCAGCCAAGGTTGGCGGGCCTCCTACAATGAGCAGTTCTTC. It codes for CASSQGWRASYNEQFF.

CDR3: CAPTGLAGNNEQFF. Here the CDR3 DNA reads TGTGCCCCCACGGGACTAGCGGGAAACAATGAGCAGTTCTTC. The chain has TRBV7-9 and TRBJ2-1; 13 nucleotides align to TRBD2. The CDR3 consists of 14 residues. Germline loops: CDR1 SEHNR, CDR2 FQNEAQ (reference sequence). The J segment lost 5 bases and the V segment lost 11 bases, leaving 6 bases of the junction unmatched.

This chain connects TRBV6-6 to TRBJ2-1; tentative D call: TRBD2 (6 bases). V shed 5 bases and J shed 6 bases, with 17 bases lying between them. CDR1 and CDR2 (germline): MNHNY, SVGAGI (reference sequence). The CDR3 extends over 15 amino acids. Written as DNA, the CDR3 is TGTGCCAGCAGTCCGACTAGTCGGTGGGGCAATGAGCAGTTCTTC. This encodes CASSPTSRWGNEQFF.

J is TRBJ2-1 and V is TRBV5-1; D may be TRBD1 or TRBD2 (6 bases each). There are 14 residues in the CDR3. Germline loops: CDR1 SGHRS, CDR2 YFSETQ. V was shortened by 6 bases and J by 4 bases, with 14 bases between the two germline ends. Written as DNA, the CDR3 is TGCGCCAGCACGTGGGGGGCCGGATACAATGAGCAGTTCTTC. Translated, it gives CASTWGAGYNEQFF.